Below, 24 T cell receptor beta chains from the same sample are listed, as sequenced in a study of shared clonotypes between healthy human individuals. TCRdb keeps only in-frame clones here, not all; method: immunoSEQ multiplex PCR. The table includes about 2.4 million clones, 93% detected once. Specimen: naive CD4+ T cells from PBMCs. Subset in this sample: CD45RA+ positively selected. These receptors were taken from a man younger than 35 in good health. Some clones in this sample may be carry-over from other donors' samples.

The chain uses TRBV7-3 and TRBJ1-2, with D unresolved. This CDR3 has 12 residues. Germline lookup yields CDR1 SGHTA and CDR2 FQGTGA. The V end was cut by 2 bases, the J end by 10 bases, with 11 bases between. The CDR3, as DNA: TGTGCCAGCAGCTTAGAGGTCGGCTCCTACACCTTC. Translated: CASSLEVGSYTF.

This chain uses TRBV5-5 with TRBJ1-2; D may be TRBD1 (5 bases). The CDR3 consists of 15 residues. Trimming stripped 0 bases from V and 1 base from J, with 10 bases between. Per germline, CDR1 SGHKS and CDR2 YYEKEE (reference sequence). Here the CDR3 reads CASSLGQGLNYGYTF. In nucleotides, the CDR3 is TGTGCCAGCAGCTTGGGGCAGGGCCTTAACTATGGCTACACCTTC.

The rearrangement uses TRBV6-1 and TRBJ1-4, with unresolved D. This CDR3 contains 14 residues. V shed 7 bases and J shed 8 bases, with 17 bases lying between them. The V gene's germline CDR1 is MNHNS and CDR2 SASEGT. CDR3 sequence: CASNFPPAGEKLFF. The DNA of the CDR3 is TGTGCCAGCAATTTTCCCCCGGCGGGAGAAAAACTGTTTTTT.

This clone was recorded only once. This chain joins TRBV4-3 and TRBJ2-7; 8 bases line up with TRBD2. After removal of 2 bases from V and 10 bases from J, the junction contained 13 bases not matched to a gene. This CDR3 contains 15 residues. Germline V lookup: CDR1 LGHNA, CDR2 YSLEER. The CDR3 is CASSQRTLAGMIQYF. In DNA, the CDR3 is TGCGCCAGCAGCCAACGCACGTTAGCGGGAATGATCCAGTACTTC.

The gene calls are TRBV5-1 and TRBJ2-7; D uncertain. Trimming left V 0 bases short and J 5 bases short, with 12 bases between. The CDR3 spans 14 residues. CDR1 and CDR2 (germline): SGHRS, YFSETQ. The DNA of the CDR3 is TGCGCCAGCAGCTTGGTGCTTAGTTCCCACGAGCAGTACTTC. Amino acids: CASSLVLSSHEQYF. The full variable domain, completed using reference TRBV5-1 and TRBJ2-7, is KAGVTQTPRYLIKTRGQQVTLSCSPISGHRSVSWYQQTPGQGLQFLFEYFSETQRNKGNFPGRFSGRQFSNSRSEMNVSTLELGDSALYLCASSLVLSSHEQYFGPGTRLTVT.

This sequence joins TRBV28 and TRBJ1-1; TRBD1 might be the D (6 bases). The CDR3 has 11 residues. Germline V gene sequence: CDR1 MDHEN, CDR2 SYDVKM. The V end lost 6 bases, the J end lost 10 bases, and 12 bases lay between the germline ends. The CDR3 bases are TGTGCCAGCAGCGGGACACTCGGAGCTTTCTTT. It codes for CASSGTLGAFF.

This clone was seen only once. The gene calls are TRBV7-2 and TRBJ2-7; D unresolved. V was clipped by 2 bases and J by 0 bases, with 11 bases between them. CDR3 length: 15 amino acids. Germline loops: CDR1 SGHTA, CDR2 FQGNSA. The chain's CDR3 is CASSLRIAPSYEQYF. CDR3 coding DNA: TGTGCCAGCAGCTTACGAATAGCACCCTCCTACGAGCAGTACTTC. The entire variable domain, with the rest obtained from reference TRBV7-2 and TRBJ2-7, is as follows: GAGVSQSPSNKVTEKGKDVELRCDPISGHTALYWYRQSLGQGLEFLIYFQGNSAPDKSGLPSDRFSAERTGGSVSTLTIQRTQQEDSAVYLCASSLRIAPSYEQYFGPGTRLTVT.

The genes are TRBV27 and TRBJ2-7; D may match TRBD1 or TRBD2 (5 bases each). V shed 0 bases and J shed 7 bases, with 19 bases lying between them. CDR1 MNHEY and CDR2 SMNVEV come from the germline V gene (reference sequence). The CDR3 is 16 amino acids. CDR3 nucleotides: TGTGCCAGCAGTTTATCGATAAGGGACCTAAGGGGAGAGCAGTACTTC. This encodes CASSLSIRDLRGEQYF.

This clone occurred once. CDR3 amino acids: CASSRRDWGNTIYF. Written as DNA, the CDR3 is TGTGCCAGCAGTCGTAGGGATTGGGGAAACACCATATATTTT. This chain links TRBV7-2 with TRBJ1-3, with unresolved D. V lost 6 bases, J lost 4 bases, and 13 bases lay in between. Germline V lookup: CDR1 SGHTA, CDR2 FQGNSA. The CDR3 is 14 residues long.

This clone is a singleton in its sample. The chain is built from TRBV6-1 and TRBJ2-7; 8 bases line up with TRBD1. Per the germline V gene, CDR1 is MNHNS and CDR2 is SASEGT. The CDR3 spans 14 residues. V trimming: 5 bases; J trimming: 5 bases; junction bases outside the gene matches: 8. The CDR3 DNA is TGTGCCAGCAGTCGGGCACAGGGGGAGGACGAGCAGTACTTC. Protein product: CASSRAQGEDEQYF.

This clone was picked up one time. This chain joins TRBV5-1 and TRBJ2-7; 9 bases match TRBD1. Germline V gene lookup returns CDR1 SGHRS and CDR2 YFSETQ. The CDR3 spans 16 residues. Losses at the gene ends were 3 bases for V and 1 base for J; bases not matched to a gene: 8. CDR3 residues: CASSSSAGQGSYEQYF. The CDR3 coding sequence is TGCGCCAGCAGCTCTTCAGCGGGACAGGGATCCTACGAGCAGTACTTC. The full variable domain, completed using reference TRBV5-1 and TRBJ2-7, is KAGVTQTPRYLIKTRGQQVTLSCSPISGHRSVSWYQQTPGQGLQFLFEYFSETQRNKGNFPGRFSGRQFSNSRSEMNVSTLELGDSALYLCASSSSAGQGSYEQYFGPGTRLTVT.

This clone appeared a single time. The V and J genes are TRBV29-1 and TRBJ2-3, with TRBD1 as a possible D gene (6 bases). Germline V gene lookup returns CDR1 SQVTM and CDR2 ANQGSEA. The CDR3 contains 13 residues. Trimming removed 4 bases from V and 2 bases from J, with 10 bases in between. The CDR3 loop is CSVATGVTDTQYF. CDR3 DNA: TGCAGCGTTGCGACAGGCGTCACAGATACGCAGTATTTT.

The chain couples TRBV27 to TRBJ1-2; a possible D gene is TRBD1 (5 bases). The CDR3 totals 14 residues. Germline V gene lookup returns CDR1 MNHEY and CDR2 SMNVEV (reference sequence). Trimming removed 3 bases at V and 0 bases at J, with 8 bases between. For the CDR3, the DNA is TGTGCCAGCAGTTTTCAGGGACCTAACTATGGCTACACCTTC. It encodes CASSFQGPNYGYTF.

To note about this clone: Other DNA variants within this sample encode the same CDR3. The chain employs TRBV9 and TRBJ2-5; no reliable D call. The germline CDR1 and CDR2 sequences are SGDLS and YYNGEE. This CDR3 region has 14 residues. V was cut by 0 bases and J by 2 bases, with 8 bases left in between. The CDR3 sequence is CASSVGPRQETQYF. In DNA form, the CDR3 reads TGTGCCAGCAGCGTAGGCCCCAGGCAAGAGACCCAGTACTTC.

As regards this clone: The same CDR3 is also encoded by other DNA sequences in this sample. The rearrangement joins TRBV19 to TRBJ2-2, with 9 bases aligning to TRBD1. Unmatched junction bases numbered 2, after V lost 4 bases and J lost 5 bases. The CDR3 is made up of 14 amino acids. CDR1 LNHDA and CDR2 SQIVND come from the germline V gene (reference sequence). Written as DNA, the CDR3 is TGTGCCAGTAGTAGGACAGGGGCAACCGGGGAGCTGTTTTTT. This encodes CASSRTGATGELFF.

This chain links TRBV5-4 with TRBJ2-4, with TRBD2 identical over 7 bases. The CDR3 consists of 11 residues. Germline V gene lookup returns CDR1 SGHNT and CDR2 YYREEE (reference sequence). V lost 7 bases to trimming and J lost 8 bases; unmatched junction nucleotides: 3. The CDR3 bases are TGTGCCAGCGGGGAGGGCCACATTCAGTACTTC. Protein sequence: CASGEGHIQYF.

This sequence joins TRBV6-1 and TRBJ2-7; 7 nucleotides line up with TRBD1. J was trimmed by 5 bases and V by 6 bases; bases with no gene match: 10. This CDR3 comprises 14 residues. Germline V gene lookup returns CDR1 MNHNS and CDR2 SASEGT. This CDR3 is CASSKQGQFDEQYF. The CDR3 bases are TGTGCCAGCAGCAAACAGGGGCAGTTCGACGAGCAGTACTTC.

Only one count was recorded for this clone. The chain combines TRBV11-2 with TRBJ2-1; weak D call: TRBD2 (6 bases). Looked up from germline, CDR1 is SGHAT and CDR2 is FQNNGV. Trimming shortened V by 1 base and J by 5 bases, and 12 bases separated the two germline ends. This CDR3 contains 15 residues. DNA of the CDR3: TGTGCCAGCAGCTTAGTCGGGAGTTCCCACAATGAGCAGTTCTTC. This encodes CASSLVGSSHNEQFF.

The chain is built from TRBV14 and TRBJ2-1; 7 bases agree with TRBD1. Trimming took 3 bases from V and 12 from J; bases not matched to a gene: 8. Per the germline V gene, CDR1 is SGHDN and CDR2 is FVKESK. This CDR3 is 13 amino acids long. This CDR3 reads CASSQQGRTGQFF. CDR3 nucleotide sequence: TGTGCCAGCAGCCAGCAGGGACGGACAGGGCAGTTCTTC.

The DNA of the CDR3 is TGTGCCAGCTCACCCGGGACAGGGGCTTACACTGAAGCTTTCTTT. It yields the protein CASSPGTGAYTEAFF. This chain uses TRBV18 with TRBJ1-1; 10 positions agree with TRBD1. J lost 3 bases, V lost 3 bases, and 4 bases had no gene match. The CDR3 is 15 amino acids. Per the germline V gene, CDR1 is KGHSH and CDR2 is LQKENI.

The CDR3 loop is CASSRGAATLMNTEAFF. CDR3 DNA sequence: TGCGCCAGCAGCCGTGGGGCAGCTACACTTATGAACACTGAAGCTTTCTTT. The chain joins TRBV4-1 to TRBJ1-1; a possible D gene is TRBD1 (5 bases). The CDR3 extends over 17 amino acids. Germline V gene lookup returns CDR1 MGHRA and CDR2 YSYEKL. Deletions cut 4 bases from V and 0 bases from J, with 18 bases between.

J is TRBJ2-1 and V is TRBV11-1; TRBD2 matches 12 bases. Per the germline V gene, CDR1 is SGHAT and CDR2 is FQDESV (reference sequence). The CDR3 totals 15 residues. V lost 3 bases and J lost 10; bases outside the gene matches: 7. The DNA of the CDR3 is TGTGCCAGCAGCTTTCTAGCGGGAGGGGCGAGGGAGCAGTTCTTC. This sequence encodes CASSFLAGGAREQFF.

This clone was recorded once. Different DNA sequences within this sample yield the same CDR3. The chain has TRBV28 and TRBJ2-7; a possible D gene is TRBD1 (6 bases). Looked up from germline, CDR1 is MDHEN and CDR2 is SYDVKM. V shed 2 bases and J shed 2 bases, with 7 bases lying between them. This CDR3 has 13 amino acids. The CDR3: CASSLRGTYEQYF. CDR3 DNA sequence: TGTGCCAGCAGTTTAAGGGGGACCTACGAGCAGTACTTC.

The V gene is TRBV7-9, the J gene TRBJ1-5; D unclear. Trimming stripped 3 bases from V and 2 bases from J, with 17 bases between. CDR3 length: 17 amino acids. Germline loops: CDR1 SEHNR, CDR2 FQNEAQ (reference sequence). In nucleotides, the CDR3 is TGTGCCAGCAGCTTCGGCGCAGACGTTATGGGCAATCAGCCCCAGCATTTT. This sequence encodes CASSFGADVMGNQPQHF.